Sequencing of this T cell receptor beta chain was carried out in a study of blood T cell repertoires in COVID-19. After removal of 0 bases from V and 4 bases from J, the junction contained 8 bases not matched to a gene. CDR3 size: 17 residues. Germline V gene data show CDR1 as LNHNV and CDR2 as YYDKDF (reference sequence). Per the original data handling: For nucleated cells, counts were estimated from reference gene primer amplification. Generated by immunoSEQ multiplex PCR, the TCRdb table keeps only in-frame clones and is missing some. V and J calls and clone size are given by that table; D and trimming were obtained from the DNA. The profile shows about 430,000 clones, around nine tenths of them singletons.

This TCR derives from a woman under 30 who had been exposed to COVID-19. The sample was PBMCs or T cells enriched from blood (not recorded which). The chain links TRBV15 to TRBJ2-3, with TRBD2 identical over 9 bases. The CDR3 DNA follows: TGTGCCACCAGCAGAGAATTAGTAGCGGGAGCCCCAGATACGCAGTATTTT. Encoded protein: CATSRELVAGAPDTQYF.